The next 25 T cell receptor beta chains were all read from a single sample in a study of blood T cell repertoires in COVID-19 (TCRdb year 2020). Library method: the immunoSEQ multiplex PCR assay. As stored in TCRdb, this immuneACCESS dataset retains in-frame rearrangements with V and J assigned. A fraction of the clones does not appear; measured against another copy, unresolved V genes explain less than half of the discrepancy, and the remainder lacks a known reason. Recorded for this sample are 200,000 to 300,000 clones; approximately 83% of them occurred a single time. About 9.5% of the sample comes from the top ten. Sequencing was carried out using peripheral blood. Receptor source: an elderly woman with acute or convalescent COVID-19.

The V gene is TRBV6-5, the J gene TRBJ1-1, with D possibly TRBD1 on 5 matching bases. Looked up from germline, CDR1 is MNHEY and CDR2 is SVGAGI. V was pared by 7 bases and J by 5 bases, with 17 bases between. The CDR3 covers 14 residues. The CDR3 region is CASTQPGHLTEAFF. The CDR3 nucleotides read TGTGCCAGCACCCAACCCGGACACCTTACTGAAGCTTTCTTT.

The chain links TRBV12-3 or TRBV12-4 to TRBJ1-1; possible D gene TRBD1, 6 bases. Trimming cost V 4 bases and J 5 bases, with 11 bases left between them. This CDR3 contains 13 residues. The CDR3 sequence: CASSSTGRTEAFF. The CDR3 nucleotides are TGTGCCAGCAGTTCAACAGGGAGAACTGAAGCTTTCTTT.

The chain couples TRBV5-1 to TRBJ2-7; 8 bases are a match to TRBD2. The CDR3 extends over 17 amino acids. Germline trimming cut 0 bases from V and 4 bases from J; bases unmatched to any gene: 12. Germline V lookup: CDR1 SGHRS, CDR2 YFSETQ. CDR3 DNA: TGCGCCAGCAGCTTGGGGGCGGGGGGCGACACTATATACGAGCAGTACTTC. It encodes CASSLGAGGDTIYEQYF.

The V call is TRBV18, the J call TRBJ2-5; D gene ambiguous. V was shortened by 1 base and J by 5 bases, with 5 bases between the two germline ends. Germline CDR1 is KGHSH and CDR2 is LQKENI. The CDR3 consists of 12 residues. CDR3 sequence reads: CASSPLEETQYF. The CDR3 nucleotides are TGTGCCAGCTCACCACTCGAGGAGACCCAGTACTTC.

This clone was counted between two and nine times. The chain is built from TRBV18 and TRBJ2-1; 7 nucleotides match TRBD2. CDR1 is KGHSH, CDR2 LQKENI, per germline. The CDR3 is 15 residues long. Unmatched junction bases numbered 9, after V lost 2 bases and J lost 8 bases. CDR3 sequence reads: CASSPGPLAKDEQFF. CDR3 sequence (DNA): TGTGCCAGCTCACCAGGCCCACTAGCGAAGGATGAGCAGTTCTTC.

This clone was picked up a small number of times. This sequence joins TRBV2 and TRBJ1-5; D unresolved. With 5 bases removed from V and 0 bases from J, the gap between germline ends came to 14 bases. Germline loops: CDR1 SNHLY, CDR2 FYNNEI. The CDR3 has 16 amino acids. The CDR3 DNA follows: TGTGCCAGCAGTTCGTCGGCAGGTACTAGCAATCAGCCCCAGCATTTT. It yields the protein CASSSSAGTSNQPQHF.

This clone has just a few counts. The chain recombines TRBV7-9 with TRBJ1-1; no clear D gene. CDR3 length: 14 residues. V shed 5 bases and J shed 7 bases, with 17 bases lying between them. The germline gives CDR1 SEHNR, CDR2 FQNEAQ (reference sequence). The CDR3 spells CASSLRVGPGEAFF. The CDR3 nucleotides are TGTGCCAGCAGCCTCCGCGTGGGTCCGGGTGAAGCTTTCTTT.

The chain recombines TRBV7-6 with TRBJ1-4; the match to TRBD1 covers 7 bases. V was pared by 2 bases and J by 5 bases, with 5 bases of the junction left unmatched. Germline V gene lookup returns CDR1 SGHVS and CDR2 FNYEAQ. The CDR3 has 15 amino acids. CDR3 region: CASSLYRGANEKLFF. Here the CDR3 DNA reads TGTGCCAGCAGCTTATACAGGGGAGCCAATGAAAAACTGTTTTTT. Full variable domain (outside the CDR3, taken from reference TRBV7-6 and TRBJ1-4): GAGVSQSPRYKVTKRGQDVALRCDPISGHVSLYWYRQALGQGPEFLTYFNYEAQQDKSGLPNDRFSAERPEGSISTLTIQRTEQRDSAMYRCASSLYRGANEKLFFGSGTQLSVL.

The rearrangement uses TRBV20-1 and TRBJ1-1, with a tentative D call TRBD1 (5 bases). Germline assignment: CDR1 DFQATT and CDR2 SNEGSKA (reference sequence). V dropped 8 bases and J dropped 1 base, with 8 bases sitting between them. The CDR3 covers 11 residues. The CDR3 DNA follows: TGCAGTCCGGACAAGAACACTGAAGCTTTCTTT. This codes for CSPDKNTEAFF.

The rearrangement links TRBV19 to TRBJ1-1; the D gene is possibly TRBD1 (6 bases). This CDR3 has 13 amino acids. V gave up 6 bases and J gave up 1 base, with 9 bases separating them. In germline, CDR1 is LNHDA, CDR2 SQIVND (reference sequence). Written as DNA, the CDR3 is TGTGCCAGTAGACCGACAGGGAACACTGAAGCTTTCTTT. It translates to CASRPTGNTEAFF.

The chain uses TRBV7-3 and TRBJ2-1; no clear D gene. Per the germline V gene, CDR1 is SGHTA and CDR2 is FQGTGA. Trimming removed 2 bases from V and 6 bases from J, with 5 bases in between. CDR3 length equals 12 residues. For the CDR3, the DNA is TGTGCCAGCAGCTTAGCCAGCAATGAGCAGTTCTTC. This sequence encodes CASSLASNEQFF. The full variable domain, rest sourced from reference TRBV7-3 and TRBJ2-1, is GAGVSQTPSNKVTEKGKYVELRCDPISGHTALYWYRQSLGQGPEFLIYFQGTGAADDSGLPNDRFFAVRPEGSVSTLKIQRTERGDSAVYLCASSLASNEQFFGPGTRLTVL.

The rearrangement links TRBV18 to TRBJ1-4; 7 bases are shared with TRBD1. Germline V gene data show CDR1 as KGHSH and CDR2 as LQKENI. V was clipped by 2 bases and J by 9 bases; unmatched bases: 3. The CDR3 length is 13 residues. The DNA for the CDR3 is TGTGCCAGCTCACCAGAGACAGGGAAAAAACTGTTTTTT. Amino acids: CASSPETGKKLFF.

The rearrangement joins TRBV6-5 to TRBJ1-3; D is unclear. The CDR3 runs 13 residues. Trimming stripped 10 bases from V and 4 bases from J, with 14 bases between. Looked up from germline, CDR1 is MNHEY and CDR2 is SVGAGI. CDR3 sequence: CATREFSGNTIYF. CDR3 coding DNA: TGTGCCACCCGGGAATTCTCGGGAAACACCATATATTTT.

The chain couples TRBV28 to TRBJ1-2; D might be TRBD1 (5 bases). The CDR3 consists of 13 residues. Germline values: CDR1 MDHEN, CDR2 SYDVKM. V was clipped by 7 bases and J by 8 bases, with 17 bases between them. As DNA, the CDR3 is TGTGCCAGCACCGCTTCAGGGAAAGGGGGCTACACCTTC. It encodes CASTASGKGGYTF.

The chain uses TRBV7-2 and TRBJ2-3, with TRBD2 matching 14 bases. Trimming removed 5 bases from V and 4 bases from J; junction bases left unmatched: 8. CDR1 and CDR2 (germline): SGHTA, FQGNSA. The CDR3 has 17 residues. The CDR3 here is CASSLPSTSGGADTQYF. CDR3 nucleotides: TGTGCCAGCAGCCTCCCTTCGACTAGCGGGGGGGCAGATACGCAGTATTTT.

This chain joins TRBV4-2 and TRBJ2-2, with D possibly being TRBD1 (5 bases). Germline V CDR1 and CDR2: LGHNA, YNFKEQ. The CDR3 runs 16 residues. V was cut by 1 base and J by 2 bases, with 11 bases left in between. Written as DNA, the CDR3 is TGTGCCAGCAGCCAAGGTTTAGGGGCTAACACCGGGGAGCTGTTTTTT. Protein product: CASSQGLGANTGELFF.

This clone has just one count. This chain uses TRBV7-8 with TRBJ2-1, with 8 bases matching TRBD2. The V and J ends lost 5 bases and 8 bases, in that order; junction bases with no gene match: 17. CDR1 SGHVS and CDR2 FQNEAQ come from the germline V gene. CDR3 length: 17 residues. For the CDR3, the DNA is TGTGCCAGCAGCCCCAAAAGGGAGGCGGCGGGGGGCCATGAGCAGTTCTTC. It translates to CASSPKREAAGGHEQFF.

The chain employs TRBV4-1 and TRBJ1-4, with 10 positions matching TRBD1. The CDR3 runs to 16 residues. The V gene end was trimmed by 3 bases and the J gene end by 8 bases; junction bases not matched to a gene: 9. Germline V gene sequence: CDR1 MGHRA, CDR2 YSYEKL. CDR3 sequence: CASSQAPTGGLEKLFF. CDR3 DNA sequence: TGCGCCAGCAGCCAGGCCCCGACAGGGGGCTTGGAAAAACTGTTTTTT.

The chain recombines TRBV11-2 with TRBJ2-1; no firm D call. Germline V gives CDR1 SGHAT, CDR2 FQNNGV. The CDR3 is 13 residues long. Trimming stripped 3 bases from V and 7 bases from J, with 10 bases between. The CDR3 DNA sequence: TGTGCCAGCAGCTTCGGAGTTTGGAATGAGCAGTTCTTC. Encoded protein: CASSFGVWNEQFF.

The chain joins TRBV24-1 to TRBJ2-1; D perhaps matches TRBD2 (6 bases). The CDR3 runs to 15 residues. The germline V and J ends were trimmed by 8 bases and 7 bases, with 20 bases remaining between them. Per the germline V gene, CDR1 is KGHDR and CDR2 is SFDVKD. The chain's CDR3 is CATTLRGTCRNEQFF. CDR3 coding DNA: TGTGCCACCACTCTCCGGGGGACCTGCAGAAATGAGCAGTTCTTC.

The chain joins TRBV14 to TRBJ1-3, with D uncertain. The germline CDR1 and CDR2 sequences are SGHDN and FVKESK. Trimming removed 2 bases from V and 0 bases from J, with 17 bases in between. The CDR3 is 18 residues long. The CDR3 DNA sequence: TGTGCCAGCAGCCAATTCGTCGGGAGCTGGAGCTCTGGAAACACCATATATTTT. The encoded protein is CASSQFVGSWSSGNTIYF.

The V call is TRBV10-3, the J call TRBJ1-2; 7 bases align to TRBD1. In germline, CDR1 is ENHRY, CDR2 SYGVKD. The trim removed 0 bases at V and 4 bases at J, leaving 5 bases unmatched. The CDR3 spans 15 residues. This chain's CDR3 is CAISESGQPSYGYTF. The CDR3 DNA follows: TGTGCCATCAGTGAGTCGGGACAGCCCAGCTATGGCTACACCTTC.

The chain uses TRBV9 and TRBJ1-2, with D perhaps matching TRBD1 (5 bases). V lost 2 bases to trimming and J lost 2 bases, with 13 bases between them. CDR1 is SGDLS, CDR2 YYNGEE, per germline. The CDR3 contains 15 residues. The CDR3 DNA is TGTGCCAGCAGCGTCGACAGAAACCTAAACTATGGCTACACCTTC. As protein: CASSVDRNLNYGYTF.

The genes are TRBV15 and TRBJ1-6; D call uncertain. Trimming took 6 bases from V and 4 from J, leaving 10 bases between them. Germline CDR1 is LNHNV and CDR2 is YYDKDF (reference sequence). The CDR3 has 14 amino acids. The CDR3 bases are TGTGCCACCAGTGCGCGCCGTTATAATTCACCCCTCCACTTT. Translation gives CATSARRYNSPLHF.

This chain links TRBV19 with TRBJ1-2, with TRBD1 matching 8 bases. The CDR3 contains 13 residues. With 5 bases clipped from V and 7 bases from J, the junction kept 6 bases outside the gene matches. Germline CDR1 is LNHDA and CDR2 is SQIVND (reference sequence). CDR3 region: CASSDRGQPGYTF. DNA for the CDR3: TGTGCCAGTAGTGACAGGGGACAACCTGGCTACACCTTC.